Presented here are 32 T cell receptor beta chains from one specimen sequenced in a study of blood T cell repertoires in COVID-19 (dated by TCRdb to the early 2020s). Receptor libraries were prepared by the immunoSEQ multiplex PCR assay. Not all clones reach the TCRdb copy of this immuneACCESS table, which keeps in-frame sequences only. Checked studies attribute under half of the gap to unresolved V genes and leave the rest unexplained. The sample table shows around 200,000 clones, and over 80% are seen once. The ten largest account for approximately 10% of the sample. The sample taken for sequencing was PBMCs or T cells enriched from blood (not recorded which). All receptors derive from a man younger than 35 with acute COVID-19.

The V call is TRBV18, the J call TRBJ1-4, with 8 bases lining up with TRBD1. Per the germline V gene, CDR1 is KGHSH and CDR2 is LQKENI. Germline trimming cut 0 bases from V and 8 bases from J; bases unmatched to any gene: 5. The CDR3 has 15 residues. The CDR3, as DNA: TGTGCCAGCTCACCACCACGAGGGACAGGAGAAAAACTGTTTTTT. Translating it yields CASSPPRGTGEKLFF.

This chain links TRBV6-5 with TRBJ2-2; D is perhaps TRBD1 (7 bases). This CDR3 has 14 residues. The germline CDR1 and CDR2 sequences are MNHEY and SVGAGI. Trimming pared 5 bases from V and 4 bases from J, leaving 11 bases between. CDR3 sequence: CASSLQGGTGELFF. CDR3 nucleotides: TGTGCCAGCAGTCTCCAGGGGGGCACCGGGGAGCTGTTTTTT.

The J gene is TRBJ2-7, the V gene TRBV5-1, with a tentative D call TRBD2 (6 bases). The CDR3 extends over 17 amino acids. V was trimmed by 0 bases and J by 0 bases, leaving 16 bases between them. The germline V gene encodes CDR1 SGHRS and CDR2 YFSETQ. The CDR3 loop reads CASSLDPIGGFSYEQYF. The DNA for the CDR3 is TGCGCCAGCAGCTTGGACCCCATAGGAGGGTTCTCCTACGAGCAGTACTTC.

The DNA for the CDR3 is TGTGCCAGCAGTGAAGTGGCATCTGATACGCAGTATTTT. It translates to CASSEVASDTQYF. V is TRBV2 and J is TRBJ2-3; D remains ambiguous. The CDR3 is 13 residues long. V was pared by 1 base and J by 6 bases, with 8 bases between. Germline CDR1 and CDR2: SNHLY and FYNNEI.

The V and J genes are TRBV6-5 and TRBJ1-1; 11 positions match TRBD1. The ends lost 5 bases at V and 0 bases at J; junction bases unmatched: 2. Germline V lookup: CDR1 MNHEY, CDR2 SVGAGI. This CDR3 has 15 residues. Here the CDR3 reads CASSRGQGVNTEAFF. DNA for the CDR3: TGTGCCAGCAGTCGGGGACAGGGGGTGAACACTGAAGCTTTCTTT.

The chain has TRBV4-1 and TRBJ1-5, with D possibly being TRBD1 (6 bases). The V gene's germline CDR1 is MGHRA and CDR2 YSYEKL. V lost 2 bases and J 4 bases, leaving 9 bases between the germline ends. CDR3 length: 14 residues. The DNA of the CDR3 is TGCGCCAGCAGCCAACATCAGGGGAATCAGCCCCAGCATTTT. Residues: CASSQHQGNQPQHF.

This clone was detected a few times. This chain links TRBV30 with TRBJ1-1; weak D call: TRBD1 (6 bases). The CDR3 runs to 13 residues. V lost 4 bases and J 3 bases, leaving 12 bases between the germline ends. Germline CDR1 GTSNPN, CDR2 SVGIG (reference sequence). The CDR3 sequence: CAWIGGAYTEAFF. Here the CDR3 DNA reads TGTGCCTGGATAGGGGGGGCGTACACTGAAGCTTTCTTT.

This clone was counted once. V is TRBV28 and J is TRBJ2-1, with D perhaps matching TRBD1 (6 bases). CDR3 size: 18 residues. Germline-derived CDR1 and CDR2 are MDHEN and SYDVKM. V was shortened by 6 bases and J by 4 bases, with 25 bases between the two germline ends. The CDR3 sequence is CASSPLQARDTLYNEQFF. The CDR3 coding sequence is TGTGCCAGCAGCCCCCTCCAAGCCCGGGACACCCTATACAATGAGCAGTTCTTC.

This rearrangement joins TRBV27 to TRBJ1-1; 7 bases agree with TRBD1. The junction had 5 bases not matched to a gene; V was cut back by 6 bases and J by 4 bases. Germline-derived CDR1 and CDR2 are MNHEY and SMNVEV (reference sequence). The CDR3 runs to 13 residues. CDR3: CASSPQGSTEAFF. The CDR3 DNA is TGTGCCAGCAGCCCACAGGGGAGCACTGAAGCTTTCTTT.

The V call is TRBV13, the J call TRBJ2-1; D may be TRBD2 (7 bases). Trimming stripped 5 bases from V and 9 bases from J, with 23 bases between. The CDR3 spans 16 residues. Germline V gives CDR1 PRHDT, CDR2 FYEKMQ (reference sequence). CDR3 amino acids: CASSTVGGATRGEQFF. CDR3 nucleotide sequence: TGTGCCAGCAGCACGGTGGGGGGGGCTACTAGGGGTGAGCAGTTCTTC.

V usage is TRBV28 and J usage is TRBJ2-1; 7 bases align to TRBD1. With V trimmed by 4 bases and J by 0 bases, 3 bases remained unmatched. The CDR3 has 15 amino acids. Germline loops: CDR1 MDHEN, CDR2 SYDVKM. This CDR3 reads CASSSGQDSYNEQFF. CDR3 DNA sequence: TGTGCCAGCAGTTCCGGACAGGACTCCTACAATGAGCAGTTCTTC. The full variable domain, rest sourced from reference TRBV28 and TRBJ2-1, is DVKVTQSSRYLVKRTGEKVFLECVQDMDHENMFWYRQDPGLGLRLIYFSYDVKMKEKGDIPEGYSVSREKKERFSLILESASTNQTSMYLCASSSGQDSYNEQFFGPGTRLTVL.

The rearrangement uses TRBV4-1 and TRBJ1-1; D uncertain. Germline CDR1 reads MGHRA; CDR2 reads YSYEKL. This CDR3 is built from 15 residues. Between the trimmed V and J ends, which lost 1 base and 4 bases, there was a span of 13 bases. CDR3 bases: TGCGCCAGCAGCCAAGGGGAAAGGGCGGGCACTGAAGCTTTCTTT. Protein: CASSQGERAGTEAFF.

The rearrangement joins TRBV27 to TRBJ2-2, with 12 bases lining up with TRBD1. This CDR3 spans 14 amino acids. The germline CDR1 and CDR2 sequences are MNHEY and SMNVEV (reference sequence). Trimming removed 6 bases from V and 7 bases from J; junction bases left unmatched: 3. The CDR3 loop is CASRGQGAFGELFF. CDR3 in DNA: TGTGCCAGCAGGGGACAGGGGGCATTCGGGGAGCTGTTTTTT.

This clone was found once. The gene calls are TRBV5-1 and TRBJ1-2; D is unclear. Trimming left V 0 bases short and J 8 bases short, with 17 bases between. The V gene's germline CDR1 is SGHRS and CDR2 YFSETQ. This CDR3 region has 15 residues. The CDR3 DNA reads as TGCGCCAGCAGCTTGGATCTCCTGAAGACCGGGGGCTACACCTTC. It translates to CASSLDLLKTGGYTF.

The V and J genes are TRBV12-3 or TRBV12-4 and TRBJ1-3; D unclear. Trimming stripped 5 bases from V and 2 bases from J, with 4 bases between. CDR3 size: 12 residues. The CDR3 is CASSPTGNTIYF. CDR3 coding DNA: TGTGCCAGCAGTCCAACTGGAAACACCATATATTTT.

The chain is built from TRBV6-2 or TRBV6-3 and TRBJ1-5; no reliable D call. The V end lost 1 base, the J end lost 5 bases, and 15 bases lay between the germline ends. The CDR3 is 16 amino acids. Germline V gene sequence: CDR1 MNHEY, CDR2 SVGEGT. The CDR3 nucleotides are TGTGCCAGCAGTTACTACCCGGGGAACGGTCATCAGCCCCAGCATTTT. Translation: CASSYYPGNGHQPQHF.

This clone appeared a single time. The chain joins TRBV11-2 to TRBJ1-6; maybe TRBD1 (6 bases). Trimming stripped 6 bases from V and 5 bases from J, with 14 bases between. There are 15 residues in the CDR3. CDR1 and CDR2 from the germline V gene are SGHAT and FQNNGV. The CDR3 nucleotides are TGTGCCAGCAGAGGGGGGGGGAAGGATAATTCACCCCTCCACTTT. Translated, it gives CASRGGGKDNSPLHF.

The CDR3 spells CSVAAGGVTEAFF. DNA of the CDR3: TGCAGCGTTGCCGCAGGGGGCGTCACTGAAGCTTTCTTT. The gene calls are TRBV29-1 and TRBJ1-1; 8 nucleotides agree with TRBD1. V trimming: 4 bases; J trimming: 4 bases; junction bases outside the gene matches: 5. This CDR3 is built from 13 residues. Germline CDR1 SQVTM, CDR2 ANQGSEA. The variable domain in full, with the rest retrieved from reference TRBV29-1 and TRBJ1-1, is SAVISQKPSRDICQRGTSLTIQCQVDSQVTMMFWYRQQPGQSLTLIATANQGSEATYESGFVIDKFPISRPNLTFSTLTVSNMSPEDSSIYLCSVAAGGVTEAFFGQGTRLTVV.

This rearrangement joins TRBV28 to TRBJ2-7, with 11 bases fitting TRBD2. This CDR3 is built from 15 residues. V gave up 6 bases and J gave up 5 bases; unmatched junction bases: 9. Germline V gene data show CDR1 as MDHEN and CDR2 as SYDVKM. The CDR3 protein is CASRETSGSSNEQYF. The CDR3 DNA is TGTGCCAGCAGAGAAACTAGCGGGAGTAGCAACGAGCAGTACTTC.

V and J are TRBV19 and TRBJ2-1, with D possibly being TRBD2 (5 bases). Germline CDR1 LNHDA, CDR2 SQIVND (reference sequence). V was clipped by 5 bases and J by 3 bases, with 14 bases between them. This CDR3 has 15 residues. The CDR3 here is CASSSPGWDYNEQFF. Here the CDR3 DNA reads TGTGCCAGTAGTTCTCCGGGATGGGACTACAATGAGCAGTTCTTC.

This chain joins TRBV2 and TRBJ2-7, with no clear D. The CDR3 runs to 15 residues. Trimming removed 0 bases at V and 5 bases at J, with 14 bases between. Germline loops: CDR1 SNHLY, CDR2 FYNNEI. As DNA, the CDR3 is TGTGCCAGCAGTGAAGCGCTTTCAAAGCTAAACGAGCAGTACTTC. This sequence encodes CASSEALSKLNEQYF.

This clone was observed once. The chain carries TRBV7-8 and TRBJ2-1; perhaps TRBD2 as D (5 bases). The CDR3 covers 16 residues. Germline-derived CDR1 and CDR2 are SGHVS and FQNEAQ. The V end lost 0 bases, the J end lost 4 bases, and 13 bases lay between the germline ends. The CDR3 DNA is TGTGCCAGCAGCTTAGCGGCCCCCCGAGGGTACAATGAGCAGTTCTTC. Residues: CASSLAAPRGYNEQFF.

The genes are TRBV6-5 and TRBJ2-1; 7 positions agree with TRBD1. Germline V gene sequence: CDR1 MNHEY, CDR2 SVGAGI. The CDR3 loop spans 14 amino acids. Losses at the gene ends were 6 bases for V and 9 bases for J; bases not matched to a gene: 11. DNA of the CDR3: TGTGCCAGCAGACCGACAGGGAACGTAGGTGAGCAGTTCTTC. This encodes CASRPTGNVGEQFF.

The chain recombines TRBV10-3 with TRBJ1-2; tentative D call: TRBD1 (5 bases). Trimming removed 0 bases from V and 8 bases from J, with 13 bases in between. The CDR3 runs 14 residues. CDR1 is ENHRY, CDR2 SYGVKD, per germline. Here the CDR3 DNA reads TGTGCCATCAGTGAGTCCACCGGGGGAATCGGCTACACCTTC. Translation: CAISESTGGIGYTF.

This chain connects TRBV11-3 to TRBJ1-2, with D tentatively TRBD1 (6 bases). The CDR3 runs to 13 residues. Trimming removed 3 bases at V and 7 bases at J, with 12 bases between. The germline gives CDR1 SGHNT, CDR2 YENEEA. CDR3 protein: CASSFREGGGYTF. CDR3 in DNA: TGTGCCAGCAGCTTTCGGGAAGGGGGTGGCTACACCTTC.

The chain employs TRBV9 and TRBJ1-1; 9 positions match TRBD1. The V segment lost 4 bases and the J segment 0 bases; nucleotides outside the gene matches: 4. Germline CDR1 and CDR2: SGDLS and YYNGEE. The CDR3 extends over 15 amino acids. The CDR3 loop is CASSPGQGMNTEAFF. CDR3 DNA sequence: TGTGCCAGCAGCCCCGGACAGGGGATGAACACTGAAGCTTTCTTT.

V gene TRBV3-1 (or the pseudogene TRBV3-2) combines with J gene TRBJ2-2; 8 positions match TRBD2. The CDR3 consists of 15 residues. CDR1 is LGHDT, CDR2 YNNKEL, per germline (reference sequence). After removal of 3 bases from V and 4 bases from J, the junction contained 4 bases not matched to a gene. CDR3 residues: CASSQGGRTTGELFF. The CDR3 DNA is TGTGCCAGCAGCCAGGGCGGGAGGACCACCGGGGAGCTGTTTTTT.

This rearrangement joins TRBV5-8 to TRBJ2-1, with 7 bases aligning to TRBD1. Germline trimming cut 0 bases from V and 0 bases from J; bases unmatched to any gene: 3. Germline CDR1 reads SGHTS; CDR2 reads YDEGEE. The length of the CDR3 is 16 residues. The chain's CDR3 is CASSLDRGSSYNEQFF. The DNA of the CDR3 is TGTGCCAGCAGCTTGGACAGGGGTAGCTCCTACAATGAGCAGTTCTTC.

This rearrangement joins TRBV5-1 to TRBJ2-3; 13 nucleotides line up with TRBD2. Germline CDR1 reads SGHRS; CDR2 reads YFSETQ. This CDR3 has 17 amino acids. Losses at the gene ends were 4 bases for V and 1 base for J; bases not matched to a gene: 6. CDR3 residues: CASSPLTSGGGTDTQYF. The CDR3 DNA follows: TGCGCCAGCAGCCCATTAACTAGCGGGGGGGGCACAGATACGCAGTATTTT. The entire variable domain, with the rest obtained from reference TRBV5-1 and TRBJ2-3, is as follows: KAGVTQTPRYLIKTRGQQVTLSCSPISGHRSVSWYQQTPGQGLQFLFEYFSETQRNKGNFPGRFSGRQFSNSRSEMNVSTLELGDSALYLCASSPLTSGGGTDTQYFGPGTRLTVL.

This clone was recorded only once. The chain's CDR3 is CAFTRDLNTEAFF. CDR3 nucleotide sequence: TGTGCCTTCACACGGGATTTGAACACTGAAGCTTTCTTT. The chain links TRBV30 to TRBJ1-1; D gene ambiguous. Trimming pared 7 bases from V and 0 bases from J, leaving 12 bases between. The CDR3 is 13 amino acids. Germline assignment: CDR1 GTSNPN and CDR2 SVGIG (reference sequence). Based on the CDR3 plus reference TRBV30 and TRBJ1-1, the full variable domain is SQTIHQWPATLVQPVGSPLSLECTVEGTSNPNLYWYRQAAGRGLQLLFYSVGIGQISSEVPQNLSASRPQDRQFILSSKKLLLSDSGFYLCAFTRDLNTEAFFGQGTRLTVV.

For the CDR3, the DNA is TGTGCCAGCAGTTCGCCTAGCGGGAGCAATGAGCAGTTCTTC. This sequence encodes CASSSPSGSNEQFF. The genes are TRBV28 and TRBJ2-1; 10 bases line up with TRBD2. V shed 4 bases and J 6 bases; nucleotides not matched to a gene: 3. From germline, CDR1 is MDHEN and CDR2 SYDVKM. This CDR3 spans 14 amino acids.

The chain couples TRBV21-1 to TRBJ1-4. TRBV21-1 is listed as a pseudogene. This CDR3 spans 22 amino acids. The CDR3 spells CASSKASRRERSKGETNEKLFF. For the CDR3, the DNA is TGTGCCAGCAGCAAAGCGTCTCGTCGGGAGCGATCCAAGGGCGAGACTAATGAAAAACTGTTTTTT.